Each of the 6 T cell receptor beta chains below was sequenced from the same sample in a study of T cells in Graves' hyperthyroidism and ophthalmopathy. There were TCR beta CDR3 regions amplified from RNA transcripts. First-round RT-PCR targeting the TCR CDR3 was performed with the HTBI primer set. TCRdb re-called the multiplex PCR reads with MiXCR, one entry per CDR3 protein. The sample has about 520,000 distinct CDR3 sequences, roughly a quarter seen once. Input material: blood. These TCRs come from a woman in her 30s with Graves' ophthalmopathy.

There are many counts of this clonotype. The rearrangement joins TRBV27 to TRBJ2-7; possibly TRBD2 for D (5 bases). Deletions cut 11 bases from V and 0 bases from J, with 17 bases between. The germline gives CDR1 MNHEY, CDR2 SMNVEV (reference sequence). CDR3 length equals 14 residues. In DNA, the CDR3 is TGTGCCGCAAAAAAGAACCGGGACTCCTACGAGCAGTACTTC. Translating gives CAAKKNRDSYEQYF.

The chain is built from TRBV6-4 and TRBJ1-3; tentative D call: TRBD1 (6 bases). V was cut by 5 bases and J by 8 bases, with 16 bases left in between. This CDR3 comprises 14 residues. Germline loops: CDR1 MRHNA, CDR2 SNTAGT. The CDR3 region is CASSPPGGPDTIYF. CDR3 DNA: TGTGCCAGCAGTCCACCGGGGGGGCCAGACACCATATATTTT.

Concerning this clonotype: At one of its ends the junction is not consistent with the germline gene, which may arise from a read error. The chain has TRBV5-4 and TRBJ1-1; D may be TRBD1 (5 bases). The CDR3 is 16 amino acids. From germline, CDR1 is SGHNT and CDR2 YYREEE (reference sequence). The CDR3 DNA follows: TGTGACAGCAGCTTGGTGGCGGCTTCCCAGGGCCCTGAAGCTTTCTTT. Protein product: CDSSLVAASQGPEAFF.

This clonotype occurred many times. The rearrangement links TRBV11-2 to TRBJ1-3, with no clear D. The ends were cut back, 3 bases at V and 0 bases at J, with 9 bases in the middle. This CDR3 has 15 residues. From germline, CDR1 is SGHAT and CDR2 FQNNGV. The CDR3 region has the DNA TGTGCCAGCAGCTTTAGTTACAGCTCTGGAAACACCATATATTTT. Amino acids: CASSFSYSSGNTIYF.

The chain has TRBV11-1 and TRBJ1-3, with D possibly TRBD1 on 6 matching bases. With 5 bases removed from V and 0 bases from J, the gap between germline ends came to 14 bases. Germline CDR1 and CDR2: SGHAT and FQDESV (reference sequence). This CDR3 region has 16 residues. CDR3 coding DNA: TGTGCCAGCAGCCCTCCGACAGGAAACTCTGGAAACACCATATATTTT. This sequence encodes CASSPPTGNSGNTIYF.

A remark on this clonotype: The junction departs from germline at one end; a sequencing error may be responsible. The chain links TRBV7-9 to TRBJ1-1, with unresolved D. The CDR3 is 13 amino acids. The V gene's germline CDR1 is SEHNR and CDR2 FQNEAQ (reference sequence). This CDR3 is CASSPMENTEACF. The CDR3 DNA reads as TGTGCCAGCAGCCCGATGGAAAACACTGAAGCTTGCTTT.